The present T cell receptor beta chain was sequenced within a study of T cells after yellow fever vaccination. At the level of the study: SMART-Seq v4 Ultra Low Input prepared libraries from low-cell fractions.

V was clipped by 1 base and J by 2 bases; unmatched bases: 8. The germline V gene has CDR1 SGHRS and CDR2 YFSETQ. CDR3 length equals 16 residues. Each CDR3 protein gets one entry after TCRdb re-called the 5' RACE reads with MiXCR. The repertoire includes a few hundred thousand distinct CDR3 sequences, roughly 10% of them detected once, and around 20% sits in the top ten. Study-wide findings and caveats: There was a possibility that FACS-sorted repertoires contained abundant clonotypes contaminating from the bulk population.

A word on this clonotype: Its cognate antigen is unknown.

The sample consisted of PBMCs, taken on the day of the first yellow fever vaccination. This sequence joins TRBV5-1 and TRBJ1-1; TRBD1 matches 7 bases. The TCR was taken from a man younger than 35 who received the YFV17D yellow fever vaccine. CDR3 bases: TGCGCCAGCAGCTTGATGGGGCAGGGGGTCAACACTGAAGCTTTCTTT. Protein product: CASSLMGQGVNTEAFF.